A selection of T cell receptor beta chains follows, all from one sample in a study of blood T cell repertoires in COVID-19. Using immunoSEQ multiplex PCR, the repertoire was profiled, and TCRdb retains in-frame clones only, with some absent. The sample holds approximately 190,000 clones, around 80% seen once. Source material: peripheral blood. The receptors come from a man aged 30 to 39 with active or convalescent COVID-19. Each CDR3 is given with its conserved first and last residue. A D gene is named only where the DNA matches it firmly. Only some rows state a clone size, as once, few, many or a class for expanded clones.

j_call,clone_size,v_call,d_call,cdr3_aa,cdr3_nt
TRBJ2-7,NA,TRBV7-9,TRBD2,CASSVGGLADSYEQYF,TGTGCCAGCAGCGTCGGCGGACTAGCGGATTCCTACGAGCAGTACTTC
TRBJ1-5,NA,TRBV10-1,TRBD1,CATAGQGDQPQHF,TGCGCCACCGCGGGACAGGGAGATCAGCCCCAGCATTTT
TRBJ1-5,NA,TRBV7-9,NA,CASSAAGPRAPQHF,TGTGCCAGCAGCGCCGCAGGGCCCCGGGCGCCCCAGCATTTT
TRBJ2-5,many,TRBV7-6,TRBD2,CASSPGGVEYF,TGTGCCAGCAGCCCGGGAGGGGTAGAGTACTTC
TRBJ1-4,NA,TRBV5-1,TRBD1,CASSSQGATNEKLFF,TGCGCCAGCAGCTCCCAGGGGGCAACTAATGAAAAACTGTTTTTT
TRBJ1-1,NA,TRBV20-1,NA,CSGRGNTEAFF,TGCAGTGGCAGGGGGAACACTGAAGCTTTCTTT
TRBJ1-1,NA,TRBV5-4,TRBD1,CASSGGTGGTEAFF,TGTGCCAGCAGCGGCGGGACAGGGGGCACTGAAGCTTTCTTT
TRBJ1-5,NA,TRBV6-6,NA,CASSRVGGPQHF,TGTGCCAGCAGTCGGGTGGGGGGGCCCCAGCATTTT
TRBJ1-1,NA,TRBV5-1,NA,CASTGGPLTVNTEAFF,TGCGCCAGCACCGGGGGTCCCTTGACTGTGAACACTGAAGCTTTCTTT
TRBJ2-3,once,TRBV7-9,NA,CASSPWEDPFTDTQYF,TGTGCCAGCAGCCCCTGGGAGGACCCATTCACAGATACGCAGTATTTT
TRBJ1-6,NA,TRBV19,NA,CASSHRLETLHF,TGTGCCAGTAGCCACCGGTTGGAGACCCTCCACTTT
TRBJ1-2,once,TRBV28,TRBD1,CASSIQGGGYTF,TGTGCCAGCAGTATACAGGGGGGTGGCTACACCTTC
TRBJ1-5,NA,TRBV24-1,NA,CATSRRGGEGNQPQHF,TGTGCCACCAGCCGGAGGGGAGGGGAGGGCAATCAGCCCCAGCATTTT
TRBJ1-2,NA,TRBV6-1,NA,CASSEAATRGYGYTF,TGTGCCAGCAGTGAAGCGGCGACACGGGGCTATGGCTACACCTTC
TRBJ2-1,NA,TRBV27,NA,CASSKQDNEQFF,TGTGCCAGCAGCAAACAGGACAATGAGCAGTTCTTC
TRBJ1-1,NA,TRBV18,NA,CASSPRGGTEAFF,TGTGCCAGCTCACCACGGGGGGGCACTGAAGCTTTCTTT
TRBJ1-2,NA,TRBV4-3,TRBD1,CASSSARGTGGYTF,TGCGCCAGCAGCTCTGCTCGGGGGACAGGCGGCTACACCTTC
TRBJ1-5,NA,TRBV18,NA,CASSPGSNQPQHF,TGTGCCAGCTCACCAGGCAGCAATCAGCCCCAGCATTTT
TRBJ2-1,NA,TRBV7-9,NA,CASSTPDSFNEQFF,TGTGCCAGCAGCACGCCGGACAGTTTCAATGAGCAGTTCTTC
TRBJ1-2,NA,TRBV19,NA,CATTRVGAYGYTF,TGTGCCACCACAAGGGTAGGGGCCTATGGCTACACCTTC
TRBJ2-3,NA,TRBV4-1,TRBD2,CASSPRGRGGGADTQYF,TGCGCCAGCAGCCCCCGAGGGAGGGGTGGGGGGGCAGATACGCAGTATTTT
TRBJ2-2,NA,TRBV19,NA,CASSIAGTGELFF,TGTGCCAGTAGTATTGCGGGAACCGGGGAGCTGTTTTTT
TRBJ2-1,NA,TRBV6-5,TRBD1,CASVEQGVLVWEQFF,TGTGCCAGCGTGGAACAGGGGGTCCTGGTGTGGGAGCAGTTCTTC
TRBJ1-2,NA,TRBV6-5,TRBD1,CASSYSHRGSNYGYTF,TGTGCCAGCAGTTACTCCCACAGGGGAAGTAACTATGGCTACACCTTC
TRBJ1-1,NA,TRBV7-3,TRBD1,CASSSQGAGEAFF,TGTGCCAGCAGCTCTCAGGGGGCCGGTGAAGCTTTCTTT
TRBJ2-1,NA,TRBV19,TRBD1,CASSPPGQNNEQFF,TGTGCCAGTAGCCCTCCGGGACAGAACAATGAGCAGTTCTTC
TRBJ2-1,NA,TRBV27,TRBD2,CASSLSTSGSYNEQFF,TGTGCCAGCAGTTTAAGCACTAGCGGATCCTACAATGAGCAGTTCTTC
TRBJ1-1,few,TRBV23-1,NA,CASSQIRVETEAFF,TGCGCCAGCAGTCAGATCAGGGTAGAGACTGAAGCTTTCTTT
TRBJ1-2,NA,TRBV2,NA,CASRGTASYGYTF,TGTGCCAGCAGAGGTACAGCTTCCTATGGCTACACCTTC
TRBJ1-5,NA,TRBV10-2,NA,CASSEGGWSQPQHF,TGCGCCAGCAGTGAGGGGGGGTGGAGTCAGCCCCAGCATTTT
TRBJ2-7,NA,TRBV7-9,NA,CASSFRASAYEQYF,TGTGCCAGCAGCTTTCGGGCTAGCGCCTACGAGCAGTACTTC
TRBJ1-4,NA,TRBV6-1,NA,CASSEYGGANEKLFF,TGTGCCAGCAGTGAATACGGGGGGGCTAATGAAAAACTGTTTTTT
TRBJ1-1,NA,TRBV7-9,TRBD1,CASRGTATKYPFLEAFF,TGTGCCAGCAGAGGGACAGCTACGAAATACCCCTTTTTAGAAGCTTTCTTT
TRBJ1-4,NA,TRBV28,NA,CASSTYSATNEKLFF,TGTGCCAGCAGTACATACAGTGCAACTAATGAAAAACTGTTTTTT
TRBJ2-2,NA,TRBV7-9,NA,CASSLSAGAAWNTGELFF,TGTGCCAGCAGCTTAAGCGCAGGGGCTGCATGGAACACCGGGGAGCTGTTTTTT
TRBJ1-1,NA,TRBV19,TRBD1,CASSIRGTGAFNTEAFF,TGTGCCAGTAGTATTCGGGGGACAGGGGCTTTCAACACTGAAGCTTTCTTT
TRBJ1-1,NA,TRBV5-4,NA,CASSLEGKLNTEAFF,TGTGCCAGCAGCTTGGAGGGGAAACTCAACACTGAAGCTTTCTTT
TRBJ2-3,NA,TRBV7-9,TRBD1,CASSRGQTGGRDTQYF,TGTGCCAGCAGCCGTGGCCAGACAGGGGGCAGAGATACGCAGTATTTT
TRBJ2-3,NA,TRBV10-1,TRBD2,CASSAGRALTDTQYF,TGCGCCAGCAGTGCCGGGAGGGCCTTGACAGATACGCAGTATTTT
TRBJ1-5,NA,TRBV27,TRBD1,CASSPQGALSNQPQHF,TGTGCCAGCAGCCCCCAGGGGGCGCTGAGCAATCAGCCCCAGCATTTT
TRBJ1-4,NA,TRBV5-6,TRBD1,CASSSGQGAEKLFF,TGTGCCAGCAGCTCGGGACAGGGAGCAGAAAAACTGTTTTTT
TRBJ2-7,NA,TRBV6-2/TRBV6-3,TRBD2,CASSYNLASGVSYEQYF,TGTGCCAGCAGTTACAACCTGGCTAGCGGGGTCTCCTACGAGCAGTACTTC
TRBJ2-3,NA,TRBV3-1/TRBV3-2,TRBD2,CASSLERGGLRTQYF,TGTGCCAGCAGCCTCGAGCGGGGGGGCCTACGTACGCAGTATTTT
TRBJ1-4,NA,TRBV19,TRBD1,CASGTGTANEKLFF,TGTGCCAGTGGGACCGGGACAGCTAATGAAAAACTGTTTTTT
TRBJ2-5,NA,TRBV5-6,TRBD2,CASSLFLAVQETQYF,TGTGCCAGCAGCTTGTTCCTAGCGGTTCAAGAGACCCAGTACTTC
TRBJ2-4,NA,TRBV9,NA,CASSGGIEAKNIQYF,TGTGCCAGCAGCGGAGGGATCGAAGCCAAAAACATTCAGTACTTC
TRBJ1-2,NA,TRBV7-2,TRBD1,CASSPRFGQGADYGYTF,TGTGCCAGCAGCCCAAGGTTCGGACAGGGGGCGGACTATGGCTACACCTTC
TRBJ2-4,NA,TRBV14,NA,CASSPGTKNIQYF,TGTGCCAGCAGCCCGGGGACCAAAAACATTCAGTACTTC
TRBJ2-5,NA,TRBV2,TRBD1,CASRGTGLSQETQYF,TGTGCCAGCAGGGGGACAGGCCTCAGCCAAGAGACCCAGTACTTC
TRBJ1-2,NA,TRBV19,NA,CASSRESRYTF,TGTGCCAGTAGCCGAGAGTCGCGCTACACCTTC
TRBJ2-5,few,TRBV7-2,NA,CASSFQGGQETQYF,TGTGCCAGCAGCTTTCAGGGTGGCCAAGAGACCCAGTACTTC
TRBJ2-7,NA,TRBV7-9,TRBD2,CASSFSREGSYEQYF,TGTGCCAGCAGCTTCTCGCGGGAGGGCTCCTACGAGCAGTACTTC
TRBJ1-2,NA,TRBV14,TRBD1,CASSDMGQGYYGYGYTF,TGTGCCAGTTCTGATATGGGACAGGGGTACTACGGCTATGGCTACACCTTC
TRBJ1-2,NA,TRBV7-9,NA,CASSDRVHGYTF,TGTGCCAGCAGCGACCGGGTGCATGGCTACACCTTC
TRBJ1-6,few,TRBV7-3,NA,CASSPGVDSPLHF,TGTGCCAGCAGCCCAGGGGTCGATTCACCCCTCCACTTT